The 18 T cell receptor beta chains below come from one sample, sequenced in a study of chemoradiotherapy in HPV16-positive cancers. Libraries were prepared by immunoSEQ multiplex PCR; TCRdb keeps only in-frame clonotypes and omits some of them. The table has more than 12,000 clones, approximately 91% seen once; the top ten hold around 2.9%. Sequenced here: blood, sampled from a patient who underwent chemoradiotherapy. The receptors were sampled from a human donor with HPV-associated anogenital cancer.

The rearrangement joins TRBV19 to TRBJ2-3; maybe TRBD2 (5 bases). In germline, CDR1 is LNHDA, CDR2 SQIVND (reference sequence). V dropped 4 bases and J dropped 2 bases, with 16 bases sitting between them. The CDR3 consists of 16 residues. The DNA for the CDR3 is TGTGCCAGTAGTACGTCTCAACGGGGATTCACAGATACGCAGTATTTT. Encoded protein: CASSTSQRGFTDTQYF.

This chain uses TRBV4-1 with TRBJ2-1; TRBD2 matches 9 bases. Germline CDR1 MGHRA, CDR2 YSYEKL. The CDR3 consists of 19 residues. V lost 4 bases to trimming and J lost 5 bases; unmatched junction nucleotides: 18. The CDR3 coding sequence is TGCGCCAGCAGCCTACCTCCTCATCCCACTAGCGGGCCCAACAATGAGCAGTTCTTC. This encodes CASSLPPHPTSGPNNEQFF.

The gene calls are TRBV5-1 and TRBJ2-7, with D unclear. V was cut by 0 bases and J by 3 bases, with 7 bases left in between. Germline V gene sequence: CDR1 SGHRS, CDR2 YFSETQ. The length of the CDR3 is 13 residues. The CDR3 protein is CASSLVASYEQYF. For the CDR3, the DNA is TGCGCCAGCAGCTTGGTTGCCAGCTACGAGCAGTACTTC.

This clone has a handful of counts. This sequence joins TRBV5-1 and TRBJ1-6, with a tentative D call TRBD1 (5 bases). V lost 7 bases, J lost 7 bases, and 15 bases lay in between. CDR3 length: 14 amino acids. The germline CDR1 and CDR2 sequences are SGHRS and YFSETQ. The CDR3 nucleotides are TGCGCCAGCTGCCCGGGGGATGTGAATTCACCCCTCCACTTT. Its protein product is CASCPGDVNSPLHF.

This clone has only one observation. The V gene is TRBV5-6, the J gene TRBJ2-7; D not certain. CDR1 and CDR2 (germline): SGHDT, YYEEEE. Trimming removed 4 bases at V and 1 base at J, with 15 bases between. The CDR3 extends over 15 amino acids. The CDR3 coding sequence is TGTGCCAGCAGCGGCCCCCCGACTGGTTCCTACGAGCAGTACTTC. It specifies CASSGPPTGSYEQYF.

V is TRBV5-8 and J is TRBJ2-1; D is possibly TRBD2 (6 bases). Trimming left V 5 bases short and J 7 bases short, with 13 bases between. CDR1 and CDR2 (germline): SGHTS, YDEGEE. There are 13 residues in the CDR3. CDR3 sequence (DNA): TGTGCCAGCAGGGAGGGACCCTTAAATGAGCAGTTCTTC. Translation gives CASREGPLNEQFF. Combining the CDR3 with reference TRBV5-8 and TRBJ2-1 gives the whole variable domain EAGVTQSPTHLIKTRGQQATLRCSPISGHTSVYWYQQALGLGLQFLLWYDEGEERNRGNFPPRFSGRQFPNYSSELNVNALELEDSALYLCASREGPLNEQFFGPGTRLTVL.

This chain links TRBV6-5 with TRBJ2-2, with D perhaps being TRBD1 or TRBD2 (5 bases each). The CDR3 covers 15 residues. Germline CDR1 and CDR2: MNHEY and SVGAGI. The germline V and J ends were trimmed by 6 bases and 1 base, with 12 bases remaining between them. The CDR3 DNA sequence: TGTGCCAGCAGGGACGGGGCAGTGAACACCGGGGAGCTGTTTTTT. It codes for CASRDGAVNTGELFF.

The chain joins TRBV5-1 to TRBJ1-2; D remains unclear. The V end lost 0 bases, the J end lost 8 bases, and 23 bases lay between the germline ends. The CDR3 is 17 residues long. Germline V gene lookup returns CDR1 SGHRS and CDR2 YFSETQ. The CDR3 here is CASSLGFRVPNSGGYTF. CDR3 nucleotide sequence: TGCGCCAGCAGCTTGGGCTTTCGGGTTCCGAACTCGGGGGGCTACACCTTC.

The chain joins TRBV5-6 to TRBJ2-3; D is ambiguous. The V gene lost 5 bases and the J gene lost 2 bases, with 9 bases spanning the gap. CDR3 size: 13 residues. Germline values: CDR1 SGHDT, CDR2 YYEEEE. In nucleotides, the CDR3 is TGTGCCAGCAGTACCCCCCTCACAGATACGCAGTATTTT. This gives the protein CASSTPLTDTQYF.

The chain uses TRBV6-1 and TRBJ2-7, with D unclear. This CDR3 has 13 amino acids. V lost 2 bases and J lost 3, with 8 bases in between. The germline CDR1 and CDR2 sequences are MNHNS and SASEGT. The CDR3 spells CASSERRVYEQYF. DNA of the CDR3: TGTGCCAGCAGTGAAAGAAGGGTCTACGAGCAGTACTTC.

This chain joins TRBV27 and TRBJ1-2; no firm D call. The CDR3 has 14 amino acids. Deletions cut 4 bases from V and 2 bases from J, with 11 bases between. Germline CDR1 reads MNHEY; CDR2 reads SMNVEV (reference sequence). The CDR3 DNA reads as TGTGCCAGCAGTTCGGGCGGGTACAACTATGGCTACACCTTC. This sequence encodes CASSSGGYNYGYTF.

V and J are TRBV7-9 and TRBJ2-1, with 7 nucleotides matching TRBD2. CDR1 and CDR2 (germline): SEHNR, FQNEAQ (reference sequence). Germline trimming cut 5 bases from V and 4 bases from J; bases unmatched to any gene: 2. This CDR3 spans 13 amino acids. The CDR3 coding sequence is TGTGCCAGCAGCGCTAGCGGTTACAATGAGCAGTTCTTC. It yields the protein CASSASGYNEQFF. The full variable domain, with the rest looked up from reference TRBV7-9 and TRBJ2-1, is DTGVSQNPRHKITKRGQNVTFRCDPISEHNRLYWYRQTLGQGPEFLTYFQNEAQLEKSRLLSDRFSAERPKGSFSTLEIQRTEQGDSAMYLCASSASGYNEQFFGPGTRLTVL.

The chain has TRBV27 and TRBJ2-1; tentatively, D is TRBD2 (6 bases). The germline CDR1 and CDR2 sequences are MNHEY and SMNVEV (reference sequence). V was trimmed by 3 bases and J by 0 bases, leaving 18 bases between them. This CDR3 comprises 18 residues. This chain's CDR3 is CASSLVAESYRSYNEQFF. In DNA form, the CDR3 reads TGTGCCAGCAGTTTGGTAGCGGAGTCCTACCGCTCCTACAATGAGCAGTTCTTC.

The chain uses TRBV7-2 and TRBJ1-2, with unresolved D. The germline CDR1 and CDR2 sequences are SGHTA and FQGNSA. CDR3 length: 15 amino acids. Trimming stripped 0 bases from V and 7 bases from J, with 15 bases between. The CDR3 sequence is CASSLAGRGTRGYTF. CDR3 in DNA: TGTGCCAGCAGCTTAGCAGGTCGAGGTACGCGTGGCTACACCTTC.

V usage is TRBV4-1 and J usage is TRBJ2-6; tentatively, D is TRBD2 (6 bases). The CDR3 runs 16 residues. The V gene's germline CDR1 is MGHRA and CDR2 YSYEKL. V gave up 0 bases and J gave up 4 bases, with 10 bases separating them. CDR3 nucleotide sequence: TGCGCCAGCAGCCAAGAGGGGGGTACCGGGGCCAACGTCCTGACTTTC. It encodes CASSQEGGTGANVLTF.

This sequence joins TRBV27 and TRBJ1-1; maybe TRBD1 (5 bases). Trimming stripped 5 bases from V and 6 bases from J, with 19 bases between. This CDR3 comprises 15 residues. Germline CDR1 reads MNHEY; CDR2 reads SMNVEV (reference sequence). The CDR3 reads CASSVTSGGGPEAFF. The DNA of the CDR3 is TGTGCCAGCAGTGTCACCTCCGGGGGAGGCCCTGAAGCTTTCTTT.

The CDR3 sequence is CASSQDGTSGGHEQYF. The CDR3 coding sequence is TGTGCCAGCAGCCAAGATGGGACTAGCGGGGGCCACGAGCAGTACTTC. The chain employs TRBV4-2 and TRBJ2-7; 14 bases are a match to TRBD2. The CDR3 length is 16 residues. CDR1 and CDR2 from the germline V gene are LGHNA and YNFKEQ. Germline trimming cut 0 bases from V and 5 bases from J; bases unmatched to any gene: 3.

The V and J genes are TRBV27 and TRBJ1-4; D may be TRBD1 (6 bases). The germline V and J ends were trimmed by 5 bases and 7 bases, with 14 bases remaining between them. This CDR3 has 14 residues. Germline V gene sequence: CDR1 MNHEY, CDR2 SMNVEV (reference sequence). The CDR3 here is CASSQGHQGEKLFF. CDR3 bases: TGTGCCAGCAGTCAGGGACACCAGGGTGAAAAACTGTTTTTT.